The present TCR beta chain was sequenced within a study of blood T cells in healthy people across ages (dated by TCRdb to about 2015). With regard to the full study: In model experiments, template switching captured roughly one uniquely barcoded TCR beta cDNA molecule for every two T cells. Donors of different ages were randomly distributed across sequencing lanes to avoid experimental bias. The donors were divided into four age groups: young (average around 16 years), middle-aged (about 40), aged (around 59) and long-lived (about 79). The study measured age-related changes in TCR beta repertoire diversity using deep sequencing normalized with unique cDNA molecular identifiers. For two donors (one aged 18 to 30 and one aged 80 or older), the study analyzed two additional independent replicas of 1 million unique cDNA reads from the same blood draw. The paper's findings and limits, for the study overall: A strong correlation was found between observed TCR beta diversity and the percentage of naive T cells measured by flow cytometry. Because the CMV infection status of the donors was unknown, age-related changes in expanded clonotypes may potentially have been confounded. Observed TCR beta diversity per million T cells fell roughly linearly with age, and a significant reduction was already apparent by age about 38. Compared with the aged group, more naive CD4+ T cells, fewer expanded clones and increased TCR diversity were shown by the long-lived group, suggesting age selection. Total diversity estimates from one million sequenced T cells were considered lower bounds and underestimates. Because profiling used bulk unsorted PBMCs, naive and antigen-experienced compartments could not be compared conclusively.

The 39 donors, aged about 6 to 100 years, were systemically healthy Caucasian individuals from Russia. Each donor gave approximately 9.3 milliliters of peripheral blood, collected into EDTA-treated Vacutainer tubes. Ficoll-Paque density-gradient centrifugation was used to isolate PBMCs, with at least 6.5 million obtained per sample. Trizol reagent was used to extract total RNA from the PBMCs, yielding at least 6 micrograms per sample. Naive CD45RAhigh/CD27high T cell percentages were measured by flow cytometry on a PBMC aliquot from every donor. Preparation of the library involved 5' RACE. Instrument on record: Illumina HiSeq 2500. A second roughly 6 to 12 cycle PCR used a sample-barcoded 5' primer and a J-beta primer mix. A template-switch 5' adaptor carrying 12 random nucleotides introduced a unique molecular identifier onto each TCR beta cDNA molecule. Each sample yielded at least 3 million CDR3-containing paired-end reads. The Mint cDNA synthesis kit, primed by a TRBC-specific oligonucleotide, was used to synthesize first-strand cDNA from all RNA. Following uracil-DNA glycosylase treatment, a first 18-cycle PCR with universal primers M1SS and BC2_uni_R was performed on all cDNA. As for the original processing: For normalization, 1 million high-quality reads, each with a distinct molecular identifier, were randomly selected from each sample. Reads sharing molecular identifiers were discarded rather than binned into consensus sequences. MiTCR, set to a Q25 quality threshold and the strictest error-elimination algorithm, was used for CDR3 identification, clonotype clustering and error correction. A nonparametric unseen species model with Euler transformation was used to estimate lower-bound total TCR beta diversity. TCRdb reworked the public reads: Q25 trimming with fastp, MiXCR clone assembly, productive beta chains retained. Rows with one shared CDR3 protein collapse into an entry with the most common genes and DNA. These V and J calls are TCRdb output, not the study's own analysis. For this sample the table gives around 1,500,000 distinct CDR3 sequences, of which 35% to 45% were detected only once. The ten largest make up approximately 7.9% of the sample.

Concerning this clonotype: The target of this receptor is not known. There are no base qualities to consult, and no much larger clone falls within one base.

Taken from cysteine to phenylalanine, the CDR3 has 13 residues. The retained sequence is limited to the CDR3, 39 bases, with the frame set at the first base. According to the germline V gene, CDR1 reads MNHNS and CDR2 reads SASEGT. The germline V and J ends show losses of 11 bases and 4 bases respectively, and no gene match explains 8 bases of the junction. Specimen: blood. The origin of this receptor is a woman aged 18-29 years in good health. The sequence links TRBV6-1 to TRBJ2-1, with 7 central nucleotides matching TRBD2. The CDR3 protein sequence reads: CAALADGYNEQFF. At the DNA level, the sequence is TGTGCCGCCCTAGCGGATGGTTACAATGAGCAGTTCTTC.